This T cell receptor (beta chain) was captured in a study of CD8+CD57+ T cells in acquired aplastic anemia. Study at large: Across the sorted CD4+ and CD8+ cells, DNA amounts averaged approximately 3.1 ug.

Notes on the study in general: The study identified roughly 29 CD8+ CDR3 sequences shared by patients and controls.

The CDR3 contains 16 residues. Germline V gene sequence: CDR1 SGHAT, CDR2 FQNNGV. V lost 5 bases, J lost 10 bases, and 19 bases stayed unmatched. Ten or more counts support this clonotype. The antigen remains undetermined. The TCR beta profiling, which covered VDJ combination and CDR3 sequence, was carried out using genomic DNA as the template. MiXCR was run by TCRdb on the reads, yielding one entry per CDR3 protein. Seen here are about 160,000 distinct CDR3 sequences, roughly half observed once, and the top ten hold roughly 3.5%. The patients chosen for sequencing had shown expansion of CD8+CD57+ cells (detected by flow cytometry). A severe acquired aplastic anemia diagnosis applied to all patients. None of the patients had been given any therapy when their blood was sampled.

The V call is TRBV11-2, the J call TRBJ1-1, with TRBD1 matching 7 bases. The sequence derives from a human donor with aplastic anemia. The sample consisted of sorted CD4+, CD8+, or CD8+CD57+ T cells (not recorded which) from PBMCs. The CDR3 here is CASSPFLPGGGGGAFF. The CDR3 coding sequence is TGTGCCAGCAGCCCATTCCTCCCAGGGGGGGGCGGGGGAGCTTTCTTT.